Given below is one TCR beta chain in context. Generated by immunoSEQ multiplex PCR, the TCRdb table keeps only in-frame clones and is missing some. The data show about 140,000 clones, with more than 75% seen just once and around 4.5% held by the top ten. Between the trimmed V and J ends, which lost 6 bases and 2 bases, there was a span of 10 bases. The germline V gene encodes CDR1 SGHNT and CDR2 YYREEE (reference sequence). This CDR3 region has 13 residues. These data originate in a study of blood T cell repertoires in COVID-19. Study overall: Both acute and convalescent COVID-19 samples were obtained from the United States, Italy and Spain. In each case, the material was cDNA or gDNA derived from T cells, B-cell-depleted T cells, or PBMCs.

Input material: peripheral blood. The gene calls are TRBV5-4 and TRBJ2-3, with D possibly matching TRBD1 (6 bases). This clonotype was obtained from a woman aged 40 to 50 with acute or convalescent COVID-19. CDR3 residues: CASKKGDTDTQYF. CDR3 sequence (DNA): TGTGCCAGCAAGAAGGGGGACACAGATACGCAGTATTTT.